A selection of T cell receptor beta chains follows, all from one sample in a study of molecular identifiers for immune sequencing clone quantification. MiXCR was run by TCRdb on the PCR reads, yielding one entry per CDR3 protein. The profile shows about half a million distinct CDR3 sequences, about a fifth of them singletons. The source material was naive CD8+ T cells from blood, with Jurkat cell RNA spiked in. These TCRs come from a human donor in good health. Some libraries in this study had Jurkat cell RNA spiked in. CDR3s include the opening cysteine and the closing phenylalanine or tryptophan. D genes are given only for firm matches. Part of the rows lack a size; the others show once, few, many or a class for expanded clones.

>few|TRBJ2-1|16|TRBV27|TRBD1
CASSISGQGAYHEQFF
TGTGCCAGCAGCATATCAGGACAGGGGGCGTACCATGAGCAGTTCTTC
>few|TRBJ2-1|15|TRBV19|TRBD2
CASSITAGGVNEQFF
TGTGCCAGTAGTATAACCGCGGGGGGTGTCAATGAGCAGTTCTTC
>NA|TRBJ2-7|14|TRBV10-3|NA
CAISGEQRIYEQYF
TGTGCCATCAGTGGAGAACAGAGGATCTACGAGCAGTACTTC
>many|TRBJ2-3|16|TRBV7-6|NA
CASSPMFLDMKDTQYF
TGTGCCAGCAGCCCGATGTTCCTGGATATGAAGGATACGCAGTATTTT
>NA|TRBJ2-7|14|TRBV10-1|NA
CASSESGDTDEQYF
TGCGCCAGCAGTGAGTCAGGGGACACCGACGAGCAGTACTTC
>many|TRBJ2-3|17|TRBV4-3|TRBD2
CASSPNRRSGGADTQYF
TGCGCCAGCAGCCCTAACCGTCGCAGCGGGGGCGCAGATACGCAGTATTTT
>NA|TRBJ2-5|15|TRBV7-2|NA
CASREATTVQETQYF
TGTGCCAGCAGAGAAGCAACGACAGTTCAAGAGACCCAGTACTTC
>NA|TRBJ1-1|13|TRBV6-1|NA
CASRQELYTEAFF
TGTGCCAGCCGGCAGGAACTATACACTGAAGCTTTCTTT
>many|TRBJ2-3|15|TRBV7-2|NA
CASSLARWSTDTQYF
TGTGCCAGCAGCTTAGCTCGGTGGAGCACAGATACGCAGTATTTT
>many|TRBJ2-5|14|TRBV29-1|TRBD2
CSVEGRELGETQYF
TGCAGCGTTGAAGGGCGGGAGTTAGGAGAGACCCAGTACTTC
>many|TRBJ2-7|15|TRBV29-1|TRBD1
CSVEWGWTGRSEQYF
TGCAGCGTTGAGTGGGGTTGGACAGGTCGGAGTGAGCAGTACTTC
>NA|TRBJ2-1|15|TRBV23-1|TRBD1
CASRPHRGLWGEQFF
TGCGCCAGCAGGCCGCACAGGGGGCTCTGGGGTGAGCAGTTCTTC
>many|TRBJ1-1|18|TRBV20-1|TRBD1
CSAYITDRAKNRNTEAFF
TGCAGTGCTTATATTACGGACAGGGCCAAAAACCGGAACACTGAAGCTTTCTTT
>many|TRBJ2-2|12|TRBV27|NA
CASSLLTGELFF
TGTGCCAGCAGTCTATTGACCGGGGAGCTGTTTTTT
>NA|TRBJ2-1|13|TRBV10-3|NA
CAISESSYNEQSF
TGTGCCATCAGTGAGAGCTCCTACAATGAGCAGTCCTTC
>NA|TRBJ2-3|16|TRBV12-3/TRBV12-4|NA
CASSLVGVTSTGTQYF
TGTGCCAGCAGCCTCGTGGGCGTCACAAGCACAGGTACGCAGTATTTT
>NA|TRBJ2-7|16|TRBV18|NA
CVSSPRDTVSTYEQYF
TGTGTCAGCTCACCCCGGGACACCGTCTCTACCTACGAGCAGTACTTC
>many|TRBJ2-3|14|TRBV19|NA
CASSIFLGTDTQYF
TGTGCCAGTAGTATCTTTCTGGGCACAGATACGCAGTATTTT
>NA|TRBJ2-5|15|TRBV5-4|TRBD2
CASSGGLADQETQYF
TGTGCCAGCAGCGGCGGTCTAGCGGACCAAGAGACCCAGTACTTC
>NA|TRBJ2-2|16|TRBV6-6|TRBD1
CASSLPGGRNTGELFF
TGTGCCAGCAGTCTCCCAGGGGGCAGGAACACCGGGGAGCTGTTTTTT
>NA|TRBJ2-7|13|TRBV6-5|NA
CASSYFQGGEQYF
TGTGCCAGCAGTTACTTTCAGGGCGGCGAGCAGTACTTC
>NA|TRBJ1-1|13|TRBV19|NA
CASSTGQDTEAFF
TGTGCCAGTAGTACGGGACAAGACACTGAAGCTTTCTTT
>once|TRBJ2-3|14|TRBV4-3|NA
CTSSQATGTDTQYF
TGCACCAGCAGCCAAGCGACAGGCACAGATACGCAGTATTTT
>many|TRBJ2-3|14|TRBV9|NA
CASSVEGVTDTQYF
TGTGCCAGCAGCGTAGAGGGGGTTACAGATACGCAGTATTTT
>few|TRBJ1-4|11|TRBV6-5|NA
CASGENEKLFF
TGTGCCAGCGGTGAGAATGAAAAACTGTTTTTT
>many|TRBJ1-1|13|TRBV5-5|NA
CASSQTGDTEAFF
TGTGCCAGCAGCCAGACAGGAGACACTGAAGCTTTCTTT
>NA|TRBJ2-7|18|TRBV5-6|NA
CASSLWGVVSQSSYEQYF
TGTGCCAGCAGCTTGTGGGGTGTCGTGTCGCAGAGCTCCTACGAGCAGTACTTC
>NA|TRBJ2-3|12|TRBV12-3/TRBV12-4|NA
CASTTHTDTQYF
TGTGCCAGCACCACACACACAGATACGCAGTATTTT
>NA|TRBJ2-5|17|TRBV6-5|TRBD2
CASSIGLAGPVQEAQYF
TGTGCCAGCAGCATTGGACTAGCGGGACCCGTACAAGAGGCCCAGTACTTC
>many|TRBJ2-2|13|TRBV9|NA
CASSPLLSGELFF
TGTGCCAGCAGCCCTTTGTTGTCCGGGGAGCTGTTTTTT
>NA|TRBJ2-7|13|TRBV29-1|TRBD1
CGVVQTGFYEQYF
TGCGGCGTTGTGCAGACAGGGTTCTACGAGCAGTACTTC
>once|TRBJ1-6|15|TRBV13|TRBD1
CASRDGGTGNSPLHF
TGTGCCAGCCGTGACGGCGGGACAGGGAATTCACCCCTCCACTTT
>NA|TRBJ2-6|15|TRBV3-1|NA
CASSQLFPGANVLTF
TGTGCCAGCAGCCAATTGTTTCCTGGGGCCAACGTCCTGACTTTC
>many|TRBJ2-7|16|TRBV7-9|TRBD2
CASSLAEKRGGREQYF
TGTGCCAGCAGCTTAGCGGAAAAGCGGGGGGGCCGCGAGCAGTACTTC
>few|TRBJ1-2|14|TRBV2|TRBD1
CASSGTGGYYGYTF
TGTGCCAGCAGTGGGACAGGGGGCTACTATGGCTACACCTTC
>NA|TRBJ2-7|16|TRBV4-1|NA
CASSQGSGSSGYEQYF
TGCGCCAGCAGCCAAGGGTCAGGGTCCTCCGGATACGAGCAGTACTTC
>many|TRBJ2-3|15|TRBV7-2|NA
CASSSTTGAADTQYF
TGTGCCAGCAGCTCTACCACGGGAGCCGCAGATACGCAGTATTTT